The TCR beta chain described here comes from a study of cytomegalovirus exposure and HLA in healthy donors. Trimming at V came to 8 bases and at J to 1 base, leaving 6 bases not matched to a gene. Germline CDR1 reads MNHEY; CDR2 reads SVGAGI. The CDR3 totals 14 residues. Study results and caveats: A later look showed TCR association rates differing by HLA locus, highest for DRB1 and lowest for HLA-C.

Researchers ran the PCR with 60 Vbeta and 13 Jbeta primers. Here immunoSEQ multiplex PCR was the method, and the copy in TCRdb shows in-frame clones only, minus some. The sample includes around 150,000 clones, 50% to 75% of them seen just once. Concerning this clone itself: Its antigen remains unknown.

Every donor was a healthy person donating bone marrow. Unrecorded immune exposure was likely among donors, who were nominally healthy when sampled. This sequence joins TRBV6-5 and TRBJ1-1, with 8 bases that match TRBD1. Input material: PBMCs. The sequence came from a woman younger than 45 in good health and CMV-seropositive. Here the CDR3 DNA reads TGTGCCAGCGGGGGGGACAGGCCGAACACTGAAGCTTTCTTT. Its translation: CASGGDRPNTEAFF.